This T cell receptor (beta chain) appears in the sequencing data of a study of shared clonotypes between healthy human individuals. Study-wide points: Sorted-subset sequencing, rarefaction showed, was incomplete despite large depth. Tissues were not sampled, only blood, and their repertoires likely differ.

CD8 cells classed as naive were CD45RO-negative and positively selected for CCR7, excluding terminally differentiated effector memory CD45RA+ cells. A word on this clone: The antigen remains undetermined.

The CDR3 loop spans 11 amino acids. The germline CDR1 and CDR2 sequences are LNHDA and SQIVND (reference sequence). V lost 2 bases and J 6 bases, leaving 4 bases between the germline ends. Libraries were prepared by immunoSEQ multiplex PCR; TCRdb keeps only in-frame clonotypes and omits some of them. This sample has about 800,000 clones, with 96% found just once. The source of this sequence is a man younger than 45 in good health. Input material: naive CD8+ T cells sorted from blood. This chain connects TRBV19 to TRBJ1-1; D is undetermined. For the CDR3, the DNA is TGTGCCAGTAGTATATCCTCTGAAGCTTTCTTT. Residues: CASSISSEAFF.